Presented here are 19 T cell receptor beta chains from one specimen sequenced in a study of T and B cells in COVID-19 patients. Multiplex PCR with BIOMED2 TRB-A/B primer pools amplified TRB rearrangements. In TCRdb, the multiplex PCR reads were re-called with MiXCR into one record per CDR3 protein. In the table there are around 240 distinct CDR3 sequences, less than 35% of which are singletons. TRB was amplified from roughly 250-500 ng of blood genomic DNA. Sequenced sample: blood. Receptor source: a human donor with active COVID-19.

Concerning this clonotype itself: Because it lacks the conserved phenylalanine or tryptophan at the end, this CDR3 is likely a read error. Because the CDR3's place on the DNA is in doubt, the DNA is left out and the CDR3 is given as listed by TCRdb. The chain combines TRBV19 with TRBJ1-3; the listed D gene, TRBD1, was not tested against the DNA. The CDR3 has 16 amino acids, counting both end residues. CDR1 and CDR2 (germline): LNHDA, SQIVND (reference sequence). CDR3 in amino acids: CARREGATGAGNTREG.

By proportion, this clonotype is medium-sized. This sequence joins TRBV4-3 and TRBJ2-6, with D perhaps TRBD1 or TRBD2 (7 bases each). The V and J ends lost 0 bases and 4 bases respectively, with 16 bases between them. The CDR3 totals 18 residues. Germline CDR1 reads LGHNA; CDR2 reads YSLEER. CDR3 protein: CASSQEHQGEGGANVLTF. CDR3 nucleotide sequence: TGCGCCAGCAGCCAAGAACACCAGGGGGAGGGGGGGGCCAACGTCCTGACTTTC.

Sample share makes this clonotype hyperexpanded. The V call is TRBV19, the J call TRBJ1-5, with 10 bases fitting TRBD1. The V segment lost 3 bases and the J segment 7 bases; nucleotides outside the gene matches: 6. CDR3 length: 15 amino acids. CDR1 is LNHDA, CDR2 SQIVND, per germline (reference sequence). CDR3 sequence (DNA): TGTGCCAGTAGTATTCCTCGGACAGGGGGACAGCCCCAGCATTTT. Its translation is CASSIPRTGGQPQHF.

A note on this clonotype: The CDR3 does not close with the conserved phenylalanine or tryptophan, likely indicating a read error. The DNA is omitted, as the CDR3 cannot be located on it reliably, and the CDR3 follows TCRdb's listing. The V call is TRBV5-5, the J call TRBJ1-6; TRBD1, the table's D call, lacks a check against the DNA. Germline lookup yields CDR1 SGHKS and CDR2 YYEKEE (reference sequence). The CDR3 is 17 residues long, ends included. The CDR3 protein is CASSVGGAGGIDSPLQG.

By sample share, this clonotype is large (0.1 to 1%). This CDR3 reads CASSLEGEGAEAFF. CDR3 in DNA: TGTGCCAGCAGCTTAGAGGGGGAGGGCGCTGAAGCTTTCTTT. This sequence joins TRBV13 and TRBJ1-1; D may be TRBD1 (6 bases). Trimming removed 1 base at V and 6 bases at J, with 12 bases between. Germline V gene lookup returns CDR1 PRHDT and CDR2 FYEKMQ (reference sequence). This CDR3 is 14 amino acids long.

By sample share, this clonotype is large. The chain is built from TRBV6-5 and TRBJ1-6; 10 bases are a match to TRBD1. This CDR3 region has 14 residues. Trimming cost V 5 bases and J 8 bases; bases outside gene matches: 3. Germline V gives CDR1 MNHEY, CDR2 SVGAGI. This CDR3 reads CASSLGTGDSPLHF. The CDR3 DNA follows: TGTGCCAGCAGTCTCGGGACAGGGGATTCACCCCTCCACTTT.

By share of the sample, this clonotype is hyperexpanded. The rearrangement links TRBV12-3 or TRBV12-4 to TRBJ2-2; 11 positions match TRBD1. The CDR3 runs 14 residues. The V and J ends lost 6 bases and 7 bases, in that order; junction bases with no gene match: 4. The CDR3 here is CASSRTGGIGELFF. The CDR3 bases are TGTGCCAGCAGCCGGACAGGGGGCATCGGGGAGCTGTTTTTT.

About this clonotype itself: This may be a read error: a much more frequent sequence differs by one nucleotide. CDR3 sequence (DNA): TGTGCCAGCAGCTTATCCCCGATGGGGCGGACCCAGTACTTC. Translation: CASSLSPMGRTQYF. The rearrangement joins TRBV11-1 to TRBJ2-5, with TRBD1 as a possible D gene (5 bases). The V and J ends lost 2 bases and 7 bases respectively, with 14 bases between them. CDR3 length: 14 residues. CDR1 is SGHAT, CDR2 FQDESV, per germline (reference sequence).

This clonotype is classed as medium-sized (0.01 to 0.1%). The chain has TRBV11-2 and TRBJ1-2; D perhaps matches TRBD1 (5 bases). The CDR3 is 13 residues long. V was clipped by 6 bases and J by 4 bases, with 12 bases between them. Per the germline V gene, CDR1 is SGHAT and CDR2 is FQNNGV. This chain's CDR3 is CASRRGNPYGYTF. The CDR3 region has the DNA TGTGCCAGCAGGCGGGGGAATCCCTATGGCTACACCTTC.

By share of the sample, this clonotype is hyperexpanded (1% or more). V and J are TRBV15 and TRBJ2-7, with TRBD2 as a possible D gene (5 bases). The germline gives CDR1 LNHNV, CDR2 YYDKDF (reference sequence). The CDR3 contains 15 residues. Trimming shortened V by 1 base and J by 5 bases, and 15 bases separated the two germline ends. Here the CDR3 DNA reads TGTGCCACCAGCAGAGCCCCCGAGGGTGGCAACGAGCAGTACTTC. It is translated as CATSRAPEGGNEQYF.

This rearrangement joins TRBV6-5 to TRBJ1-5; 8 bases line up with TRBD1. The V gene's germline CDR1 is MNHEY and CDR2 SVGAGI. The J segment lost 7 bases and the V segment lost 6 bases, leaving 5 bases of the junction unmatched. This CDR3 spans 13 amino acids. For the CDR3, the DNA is TGTGCCAGCAGCTGGACAGGGCGGCAGCCCCAGCATTTT. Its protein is CASSWTGRQPQHF.

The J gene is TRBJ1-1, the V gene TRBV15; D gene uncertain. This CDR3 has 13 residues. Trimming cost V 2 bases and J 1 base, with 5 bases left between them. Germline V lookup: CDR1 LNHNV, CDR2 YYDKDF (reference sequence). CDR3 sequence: CATSRKGNTEAFF. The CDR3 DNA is TGTGCCACCAGCAGAAAGGGGAACACTGAAGCTTTCTTT.

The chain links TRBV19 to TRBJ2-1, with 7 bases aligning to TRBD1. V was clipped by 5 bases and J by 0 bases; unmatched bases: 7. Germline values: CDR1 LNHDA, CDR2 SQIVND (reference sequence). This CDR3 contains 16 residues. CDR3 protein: CASSRQGARSYNEQFF. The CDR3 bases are TGTGCCAGTAGTCGACAGGGAGCGCGCTCCTACAATGAGCAGTTCTTC.

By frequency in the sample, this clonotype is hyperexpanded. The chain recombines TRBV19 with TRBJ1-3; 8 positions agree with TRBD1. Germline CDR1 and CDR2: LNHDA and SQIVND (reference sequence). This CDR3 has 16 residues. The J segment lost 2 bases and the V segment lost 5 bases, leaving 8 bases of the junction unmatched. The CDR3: CASSEGATGAGNTIYF. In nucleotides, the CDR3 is TGTGCCAGTAGTGAGGGGGCGACAGGGGCTGGAAACACCATATATTTT.

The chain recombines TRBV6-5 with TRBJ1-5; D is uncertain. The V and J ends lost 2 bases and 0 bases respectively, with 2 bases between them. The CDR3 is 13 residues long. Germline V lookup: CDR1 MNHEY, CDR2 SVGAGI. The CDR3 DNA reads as TGTGCCAGCAGTTACGGTAGCAATCAGCCCCAGCATTTT. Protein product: CASSYGSNQPQHF.

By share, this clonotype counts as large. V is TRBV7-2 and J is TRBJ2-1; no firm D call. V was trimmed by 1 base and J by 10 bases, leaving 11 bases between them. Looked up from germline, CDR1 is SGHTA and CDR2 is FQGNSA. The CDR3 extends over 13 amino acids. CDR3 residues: CASSLGPSGEQFF. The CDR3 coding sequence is TGTGCCAGCAGCTTAGGTCCGTCTGGCGAGCAGTTCTTC.

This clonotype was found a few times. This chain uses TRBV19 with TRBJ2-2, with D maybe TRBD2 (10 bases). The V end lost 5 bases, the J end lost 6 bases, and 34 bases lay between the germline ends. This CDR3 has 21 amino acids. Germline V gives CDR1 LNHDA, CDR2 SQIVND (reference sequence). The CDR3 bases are TGTGCCAGTAGTGAGGGGGCGACAGGGGGAGAGCGGGAGGGAGGATCCGGGGAGCTGTTTTTT. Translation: CASSEGATGGEREGGSGELFF.

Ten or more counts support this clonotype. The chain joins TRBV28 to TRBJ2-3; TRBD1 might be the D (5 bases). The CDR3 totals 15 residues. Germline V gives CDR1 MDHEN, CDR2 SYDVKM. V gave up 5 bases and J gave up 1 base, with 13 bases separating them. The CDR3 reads CASSIPGHRTDTQYF. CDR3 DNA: TGTGCCAGCAGTATTCCCGGACACCGCACAGATACGCAGTATTTT. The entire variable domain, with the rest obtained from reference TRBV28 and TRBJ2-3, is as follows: DVKVTQSSRYLVKRTGEKVFLECVQDMDHENMFWYRQDPGLGLRLIYFSYDVKMKEKGDIPEGYSVSREKKERFSLILESASTNQTSMYLCASSIPGHRTDTQYFGPGTRLTVL.

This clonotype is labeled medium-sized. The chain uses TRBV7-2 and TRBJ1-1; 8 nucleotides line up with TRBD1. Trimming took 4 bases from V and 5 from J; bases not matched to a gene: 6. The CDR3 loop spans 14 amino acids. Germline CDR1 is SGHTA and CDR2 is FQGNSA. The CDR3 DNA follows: TGTGCCAGCAGCTCGGGACAGGTTAGGACTGAAGCTTTCTTT. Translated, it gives CASSSGQVRTEAFF.